This TCR beta chain comes out of a study of T-cell reconstitution after alpha-beta-depleted transplantation in children. Unique molecular identifiers were incorporated when the TCRbeta library was constructed. TCRdb re-derived calls from the PCR reads in MiXCR, one entry per CDR3 protein. Among fewer than 700,000 distinct CDR3 sequences listed, over 10% were seen once. Overall study findings and caveats: For some patients, TCRbeta diversity was high at day 60 because of recipient T cells and thymic progenitors that survived. Alpha-beta T cells present about two months after transplant were reported to originate from several hundred expanded graft clones. Fresh T-cell production supplied most of the T-cell counts and diversity seen one year after transplant.

V was trimmed by 5 bases and J by 2 bases, leaving 9 bases between them. Germline CDR1 and CDR2: LNHDA and SQIVND (reference sequence). The CDR3 is 13 residues long. In this sample, this clonotype turned up many times. Its matching antigen is unknown. This rearrangement joins TRBV19 to TRBJ1-2; D is unresolved. The receptor comes from a male patient aged 10 to 17 who had a stem cell transplant for acute myeloid leukemia, so the T cells may come from the graft donor. The starting material was PBMCs, mostly from graft donor cells, obtained 360 days after TCRalphabeta/CD19-depleted stem cell transplant. The CDR3 here is CASSPGVNYGYTF. The CDR3 DNA is TGTGCCAGTAGTCCCGGGGTGAACTATGGCTACACCTTC.